The rows below give T cell receptor beta chains drawn from one sample of a study of blood T cell repertoires in COVID-19. Only in-frame clones appear in the TCRdb table, and some are missing; sequencing was by immunoSEQ multiplex PCR. The sample includes 450,000 to 500,000 clones, roughly 85% of them seen just once. Source material: peripheral blood. The source of these receptors is a human donor in a cohort sampled during active COVID-19. CDR3s include the opening cysteine and the closing phenylalanine or tryptophan. Fields, in order: D gene, V gene, clone size, J gene, CDR3 DNA, CDR3 protein. The D gene is left open where the match is weak. Clone sizes are given selectively: once, few, many, or a class where the clone is expanded.

-	TRBV7-2	once	TRBJ1-1	TGTGCCAGCAGCTATAGTGGGGCAGGCGGACGCGAGGCTTTCTTT	CASSYSGAGGREAFF
TRBD2	TRBV11-2	-	TRBJ2-5	TGTGCCAGCACCAAACTAGCGGGAGGGAGAGAGACCCAGTACTTC	CASTKLAGGRETQYF
-	TRBV27	-	TRBJ2-1	TGTGCCAGCAGTTTTGGGTGGGGAGGTGATGAGTTCTTC	CASSFGWGGDEFF
-	TRBV19	-	TRBJ1-1	TGTGCCAGTAGTATACAGGGCTCGCAAAAAGCTTTCTTT	CASSIQGSQKAFF
TRBD2	TRBV30	-	TRBJ2-5	TGTGCCTGGAGTAGTCGCGGGAGGGAGGAGACCCAGTACTTC	CAWSSRGREETQYF
-	TRBV4-1	-	TRBJ1-2	TGCGCCAGCAGCCTCAGAAACAGCTTACTCTATGGCTACACCTTC	CASSLRNSLLYGYTF
TRBD2	TRBV28	-	TRBJ2-3	TGTGCCAGCAGTACCGGACTAGCGGGAGGGCTATTGGATACGCAGTATTTT	CASSTGLAGGLLDTQYF
-	TRBV4-1	-	TRBJ2-7	TGCGCCAGCAGCCCTTCAATAGGCTTCGGAGGGTCCTACGAGCAGTACTTC	CASSPSIGFGGSYEQYF
TRBD2	TRBV4-2	-	TRBJ2-1	TGTGCCAGCAGCCAGTCGACTAGCGGAGAGCTGTTCTTC	CASSQSTSGELFF
-	TRBV7-6	few	TRBJ1-1	TGTGCCAGCAGCACTAACCCGAACACTGAAGCTTTCTTT	CASSTNPNTEAFF
TRBD2	TRBV2	-	TRBJ2-3	TGTGCCAGCAGTTGGGGGGTCGGGAGGGCCACAGATACGCAGTATTTT	CASSWGVGRATDTQYF
-	TRBV5-4	few	TRBJ1-1	TGTGCGACTAATCAAGTCACGAACACTGAAGCTTTCTTT	CATNQVTNTEAFF
-	TRBV6-2/TRBV6-3	once	TRBJ2-5	TGTGCCAGCAGTTACGCCCTCCACGGGGTGGAAGAGACCCAGTACTTC	CASSYALHGVEETQYF
-	TRBV5-4	-	TRBJ2-7	TGTGCCAGCAGCCCCCCCGGACAACAGGGATCGGCGCAGTACTTC	CASSPPGQQGSAQYF
TRBD1	TRBV6-4	-	TRBJ1-2	TGTGCCAGCAGTGAACGAGGACAGGGAAGCCCTCGGAGTGGCTACACCTTC	CASSERGQGSPRSGYTF
TRBD2	TRBV5-1	-	TRBJ2-3	TGCGCCAGCAGCTTGGTTCCTAGCGGCCCATCGAATACGCAGTATTTT	CASSLVPSGPSNTQYF
-	TRBV14	-	TRBJ1-6	TGTGCCAGCAGCCCCACTCAACCCACAGGGCTCAGTAGGCATTCACCCCTCCACTTT	CASSPTQPTGLSRHSPLHF
TRBD2	TRBV7-9	-	TRBJ2-7	TGTGCCAGCAGTTTGCAGCGGGGCTACGAGCAGTACTTC	CASSLQRGYEQYF
-	TRBV7-9	-	TRBJ2-7	TGTGCCAGCAGCCGCCCCGGTGCCGGCGAGCAGTACTTC	CASSRPGAGEQYF
-	TRBV9	few	TRBJ2-2	TGTGCCAGCAGTGAACTTGGACAGAACACCGGGGAGCTGTTTTTT	CASSELGQNTGELFF
-	TRBV21-1	few	TRBJ1-5	TGTGCCGGTAGGGACAGGGGCAATCAGCCCCAGCATTTT	CAGRDRGNQPQHF
-	TRBV30	-	TRBJ1-2	TGTGCCTGGGGGGGGGCAGGGGCCGTACTCGGCTACACCTTC	CAWGGAGAVLGYTF
TRBD2	TRBV5-8	-	TRBJ2-1	TGTGCCAGCAGCTTAGGACTAGCGCGATACAATGAGCAGTTCTTC	CASSLGLARYNEQFF
TRBD1	TRBV6-1	once	TRBJ2-4	TGTGCCAGCAGTGTACAGGGGACGCGGTCCAAAAACATTCAGTACTTC	CASSVQGTRSKNIQYF
TRBD1	TRBV5-1	-	TRBJ2-2	TGCGCCAGCAGCTTGGAAGGCAGGGGGCTTCATACCGGGGAGCTGTTTTTT	CASSLEGRGLHTGELFF
TRBD2	TRBV29-1	-	TRBJ2-3	TGCAGCGTTGAAAATAGCGGGAGGGGGAATACGCAGTATTTT	CSVENSGRGNTQYF
TRBD2	TRBV6-2/TRBV6-3	-	TRBJ2-5	TGTGCCAGCAGTACCCGCCGGGGACTAGCGGGAGGGCTCTTCGTGGAGACCCAGTACTTC	CASSTRRGLAGGLFVETQYF
TRBD1	TRBV7-9	-	TRBJ1-1	TGTGCCAGCAGCTTAGTTACAGGGGGGACTACTGAAGCTTTCTTT	CASSLVTGGTTEAFF
-	TRBV3-1/TRBV3-2	-	TRBJ2-7	TGTGCCAGCAGCCAAGATCACTCGACGAGGGAGCAGTACTTC	CASSQDHSTREQYF
TRBD2	TRBV19	-	TRBJ2-5	TGTGCCAGTAGTCCCACTGCGAGCGGGAGGTTCCAAGAGACCCAGTACTTC	CASSPTASGRFQETQYF
TRBD2	TRBV18	-	TRBJ2-1	TGTGCCAGCTCTCCCGGGACTAGCGGGTGGAGCTCCTACAATGAGCAGTTCTTC	CASSPGTSGWSSYNEQFF
TRBD2	TRBV19	-	TRBJ2-7	TGTGCCAGTAGTCCTGGGACTAGGATCTCAGGGCAGTACTTC	CASSPGTRISGQYF
TRBD2	TRBV10-3	once	TRBJ2-1	TGTGCCGCCGGACTAGCGGGAGTAACTGGAGCCCCATCGAATGAGCAGTTCTTC	CAAGLAGVTGAPSNEQFF
-	TRBV11-1	-	TRBJ2-1	TGTGCCAGCAGCCATGGAGGGGCTCAGAATGAGCAGTTCTTC	CASSHGGAQNEQFF
-	TRBV7-2	-	TRBJ2-7	TGTGCCAGCAGCTTTTCTTTCTACGAGCAGTACTTC	CASSFSFYEQYF
-	TRBV9	-	TRBJ1-2	TGTGCCAGCAGCTCACCTTCCGGGACAAACTATGGCTACACCTTC	CASSSPSGTNYGYTF
-	TRBV21-1	-	TRBJ2-1	TGTGCCAGCAGCAAAGCTCCCGGACAGTGCTCCTACAATGAGCAGTTCTTC	CASSKAPGQCSYNEQFF
-	TRBV2	-	TRBJ1-5	TGTGCCAGCAGTGAAGCGCGGGTTAGCAATCAGCCCCAGCATTTT	CASSEARVSNQPQHF
-	TRBV12-3/TRBV12-4	-	TRBJ1-5	TGTGCCAGCAGCCGTACGGGGAGTCAGCCCCAGCATTTT	CASSRTGSQPQHF
TRBD1	TRBV24-1	-	TRBJ1-2	TGTGCCACCAGTGATATCACAGGGGGCGAAGGCTACACCTTC	CATSDITGGEGYTF
-	TRBV15	-	TRBJ1-5	TGTGCCACCAGCAGAGTACAGGGATTCAATCAGCCCCAGCATTTT	CATSRVQGFNQPQHF
TRBD2	TRBV4-3	-	TRBJ2-5	TGCGCCAGCAGCCCCGGGACTAGCGGGAGCGGGGAGACCCAGTACTTC	CASSPGTSGSGETQYF
TRBD1	TRBV28	-	TRBJ1-1	TGTGCCAGCATGAGACAGGGTTCCACTGAAGCTTTCTTT	CASMRQGSTEAFF
TRBD1	TRBV25-1	-	TRBJ2-3	TGTGCCAGCAGTTCGGGACAGGGTTCCTTAGATACGCAGTATTTT	CASSSGQGSLDTQYF
-	TRBV28	-	TRBJ2-7	TGTGCCAGCAGCACCTATACCATTTCCTACGAGCAGTACTTC	CASSTYTISYEQYF
-	TRBV6-4	-	TRBJ2-1	TGTGCCAGCAGTGACTCTCCCATTACTGGCAATGAGCAGTTCTTC	CASSDSPITGNEQFF
-	TRBV5-1	-	TRBJ1-1	TGCGCCAGCAGCATTCTACAGGGTGGGACTGAAGCTTTCTTT	CASSILQGGTEAFF
-	TRBV27	-	TRBJ2-1	TGTGCCAGCAGTTCCTCGAAAGGGATCTCAGGACAACTTAACAATGAGCAGTTCTTC	CASSSSKGISGQLNNEQFF
TRBD1	TRBV2	-	TRBJ2-2	TGTGCCAGCAGTCGACAGGGCACCGGGGAGCTGTTTTTT	CASSRQGTGELFF
-	TRBV18	once	TRBJ1-2	TGTGCCAGCTCACCAGCACAGGTACCTAACTATGGCTACACCTTC	CASSPAQVPNYGYTF
TRBD1	TRBV6-2/TRBV6-3	-	TRBJ1-1	TGTGCCAGCAGCCCTCGACAGGGGAAAGCTTTCTTT	CASSPRQGKAFF
-	TRBV28	once	TRBJ2-7	TGTGCCAGCAGTTTCGCCCTCCGGGACACAAGCTCCTACGAGCAGTACTTC	CASSFALRDTSSYEQYF
TRBD2	TRBV6-5	few	TRBJ2-7	TGTGCCAGCAGTTATAGCGGGAGGATCGGGGACGAGCAGTACTTC	CASSYSGRIGDEQYF
-	TRBV25-1	-	TRBJ2-2	TGTGCCAGCAGGACAGAAGTCACCGGGGAGCTGTTTTTT	CASRTEVTGELFF
TRBD2	TRBV6-5	-	TRBJ2-7	TGTGCCAGCAGTTCTAGCGGGAGTATGTCCTACGAGCAGTACTTC	CASSSSGSMSYEQYF